This TCR beta chain appears in the sequencing data of a study of CD8 T cells in ankylosing spondylitis. 5'-RACE, quantitative and with molecular barcodes, yielded the TCR beta libraries. MiXCR was run by TCRdb on the 5' RACE reads, yielding one entry per CDR3 protein. The sample has a few hundred thousand distinct CDR3 sequences, more than 9.5% seen once; the top ten hold approximately 6.3%. As concerns this clonotype: The antigen is undetermined.

Study results and caveats: Seemingly characteristic of ankylosing spondylitis blood was a TCR beta motif consisting of roughly 8 highly homologous variants. Significant enrichment of disease-linked clones was reportedly seen in matched ankylosing spondylitis synovial fluid. In reactive arthritis synovial fluid and blood, some motif variants had been reported before. In peripheral blood, disease-linked CD8+ clones occurred at relatively low frequencies.

Sequenced material: blood, either unsorted or a sorted T cell fraction (not recorded which). The origin of this receptor is a male donor with ankylosing spondylitis.

DNA for the CDR3: TGTGCCAGCAGCCAAGACTGGGGGACGGGCACTGAAGCTTTCTTT. The encoded protein is CASSQDWGTGTEAFF. The chain combines TRBV3-1 with TRBJ1-1; a possible D gene is TRBD1 (5 bases). Germline V CDR1 and CDR2: LGHDT, YNNKEL (reference sequence). The V gene lost 0 bases and the J gene lost 4 bases, with 12 bases spanning the gap. The CDR3 has 15 amino acids.